Given below is one TCR beta chain in context. The target antigen is unknown. The sample is drawn from a study of cytomegalovirus exposure and HLA in healthy donors. Study-level points and caveats: It was only CMV serostatus that was available as immune exposure information.

With 60 Vbeta and 13 Jbeta primers, the PCR was carried out. Clones were read by immunoSEQ multiplex PCR, and TCRdb kept only the in-frame ones, dropping some. The table has around 170,000 clones, roughly 79% seen once. The V end was cut by 3 bases, the J end by 2 bases, with 7 bases between. Germline V gene data show CDR1 as SGHTA and CDR2 as FQGTGA. CDR3 length: 14 amino acids. The sequence was collected from a woman aged 40 to 50 in good health and CMV-seropositive. The sequenced material came from PBMCs. The chain carries TRBV7-3 and TRBJ2-2, with unresolved D. The CDR3 region is CASSFARNTGELFF. CDR3 DNA sequence: TGTGCCAGCAGCTTTGCGAGAAACACCGGGGAGCTGTTTTTT.